Sequencing of this TCR beta chain was carried out in a study of blood T cell repertoires in COVID-19. Background on the study: COVID-19 samples collected from the United States, Italy and Spain covered acute and convalescent phases. T cells, B-cell-depleted T cells, or PBMCs provided the cDNA or gDNA that served as material.

The CDR3 is 16 residues long. The junction had 8 bases not matched to a gene; V was cut back by 4 bases and J by 5 bases. Germline CDR1 SGHKS, CDR2 YYEKEE (reference sequence). Assay used: immunoSEQ multiplex PCR; TCRdb lists only in-frame clones, some missing. The data hold around 290,000 clones, with 91% observed a single time. The Seattle patients, enrolled during active infection, were followed longitudinally. The chain links TRBV5-5 to TRBJ2-1; 11 nucleotides align to TRBD2. The clonotype comes from a woman aged 25 to 39 with COVID-19, enrolled during active disease. Material for sequencing was peripheral blood. In nucleotides, the CDR3 is TGTGCCAGCAGCGCTGGGGGGACTAGCGGACACAATGAGCAGTTCTTC. Its protein is CASSAGGTSGHNEQFF.